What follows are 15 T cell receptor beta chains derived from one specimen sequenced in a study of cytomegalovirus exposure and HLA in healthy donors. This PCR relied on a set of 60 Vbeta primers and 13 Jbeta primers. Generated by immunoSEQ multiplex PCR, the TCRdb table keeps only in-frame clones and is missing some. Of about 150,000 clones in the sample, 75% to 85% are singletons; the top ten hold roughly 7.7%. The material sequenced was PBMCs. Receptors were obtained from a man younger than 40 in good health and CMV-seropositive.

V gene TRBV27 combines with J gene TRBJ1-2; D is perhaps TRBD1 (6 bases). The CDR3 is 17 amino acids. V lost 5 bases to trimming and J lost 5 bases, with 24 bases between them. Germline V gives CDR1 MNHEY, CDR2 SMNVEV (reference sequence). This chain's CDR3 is CASSPRGGAGLKYGYTF. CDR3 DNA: TGTGCCAGCAGTCCCCGTGGGGGGGCAGGGTTAAAATATGGCTACACCTTC.

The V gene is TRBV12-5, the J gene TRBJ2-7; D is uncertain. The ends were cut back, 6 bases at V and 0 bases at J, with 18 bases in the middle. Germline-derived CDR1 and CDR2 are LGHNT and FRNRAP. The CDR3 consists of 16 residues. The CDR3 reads CASGSHTTAVSYEQYF. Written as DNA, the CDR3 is TGTGCTAGTGGCTCCCATACCACCGCAGTCTCCTACGAGCAGTACTTC.

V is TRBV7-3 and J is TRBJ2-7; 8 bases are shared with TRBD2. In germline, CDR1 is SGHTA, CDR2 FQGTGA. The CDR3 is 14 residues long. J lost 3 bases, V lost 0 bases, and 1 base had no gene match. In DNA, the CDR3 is TGTGCCAGCAGCTTAACCGGGGGGGACTACGAGCAGTACTTC. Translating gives CASSLTGGDYEQYF.

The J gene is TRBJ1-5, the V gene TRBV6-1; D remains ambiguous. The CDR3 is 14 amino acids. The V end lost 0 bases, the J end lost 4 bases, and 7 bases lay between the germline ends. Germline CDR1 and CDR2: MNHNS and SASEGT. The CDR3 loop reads CASSEAAPNQPQHF. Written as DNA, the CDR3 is TGTGCCAGCAGTGAAGCGGCACCGAATCAGCCCCAGCATTTT.

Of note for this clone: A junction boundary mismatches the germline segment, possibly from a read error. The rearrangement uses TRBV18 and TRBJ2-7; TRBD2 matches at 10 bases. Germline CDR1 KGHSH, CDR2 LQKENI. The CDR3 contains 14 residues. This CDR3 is CASSPIFLAGVVDF. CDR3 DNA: TGTGCCAGCTCACCAATCTTTCTAGCGGGAGTAGTAGACTTC.

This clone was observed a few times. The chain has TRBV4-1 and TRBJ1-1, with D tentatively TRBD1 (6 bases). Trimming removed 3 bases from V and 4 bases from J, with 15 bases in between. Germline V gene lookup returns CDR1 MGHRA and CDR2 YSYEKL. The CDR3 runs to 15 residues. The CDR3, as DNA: TGCGCCAGCAGCCAGGGGGCGGGGGGGAGCACTGAAGCTTTCTTT. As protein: CASSQGAGGSTEAFF.

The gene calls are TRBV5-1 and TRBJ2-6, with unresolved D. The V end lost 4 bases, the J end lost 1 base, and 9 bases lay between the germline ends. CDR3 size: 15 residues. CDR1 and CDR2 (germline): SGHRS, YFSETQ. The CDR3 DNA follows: TGCGCCAGCAGCCCCTTCTTGTCTGGGGCCAACGTCCTGACTTTC. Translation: CASSPFLSGANVLTF.

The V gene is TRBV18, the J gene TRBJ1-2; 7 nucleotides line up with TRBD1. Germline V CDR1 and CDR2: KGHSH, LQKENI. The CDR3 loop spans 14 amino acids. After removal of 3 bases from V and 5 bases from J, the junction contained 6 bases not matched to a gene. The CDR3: CASSPLGQQYGYTF. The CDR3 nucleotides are TGTGCCAGCTCACCTTTGGGACAGCAGTATGGCTACACCTTC. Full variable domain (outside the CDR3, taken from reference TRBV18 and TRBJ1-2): NAGVMQNPRHLVRRRGQEARLRCSPMKGHSHVYWYRQLPEEGLKFMVYLQKENIIDESGMPKERFSAEFPKEGPSILRIQQVVRGDSAAYFCASSPLGQQYGYTFGSGTRLTVV.

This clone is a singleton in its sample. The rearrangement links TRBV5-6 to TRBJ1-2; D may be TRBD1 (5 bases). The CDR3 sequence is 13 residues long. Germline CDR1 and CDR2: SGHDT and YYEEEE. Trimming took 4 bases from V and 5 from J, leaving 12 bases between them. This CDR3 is CASSPAGEYGYTF. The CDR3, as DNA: TGTGCCAGCAGCCCAGCGGGGGAGTATGGCTACACCTTC.

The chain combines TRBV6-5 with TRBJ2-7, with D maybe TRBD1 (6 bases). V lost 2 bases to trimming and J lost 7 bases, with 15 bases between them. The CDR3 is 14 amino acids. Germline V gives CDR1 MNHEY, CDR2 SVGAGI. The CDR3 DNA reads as TGTGCCAGCAGTTACGGACGGACAGTGGTTGAGCAGTACTTC. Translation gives CASSYGRTVVEQYF.

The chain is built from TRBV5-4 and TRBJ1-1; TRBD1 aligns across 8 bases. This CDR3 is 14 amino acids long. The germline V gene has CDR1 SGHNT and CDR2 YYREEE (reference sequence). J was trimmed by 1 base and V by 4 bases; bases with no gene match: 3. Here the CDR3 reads CASSRQGPNTEAFF. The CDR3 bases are TGTGCCAGCAGCCGACAGGGGCCGAACACTGAAGCTTTCTTT.

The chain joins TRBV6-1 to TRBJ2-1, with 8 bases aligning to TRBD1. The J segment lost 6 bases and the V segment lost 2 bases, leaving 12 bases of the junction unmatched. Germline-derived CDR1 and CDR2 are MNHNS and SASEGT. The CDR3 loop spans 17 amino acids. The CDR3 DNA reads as TGTGCCAGCAGTGAATACTATAGGCGGGACAGGCCCAATGAGCAGTTCTTC. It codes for CASSEYYRRDRPNEQFF.

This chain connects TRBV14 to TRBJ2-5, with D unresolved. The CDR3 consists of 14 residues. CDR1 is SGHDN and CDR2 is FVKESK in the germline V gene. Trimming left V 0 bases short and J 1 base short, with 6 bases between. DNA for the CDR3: TGTGCCAGCAGCCAAGATAGAGGCCAAGAGACCCAGTACTTC. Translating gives CASSQDRGQETQYF. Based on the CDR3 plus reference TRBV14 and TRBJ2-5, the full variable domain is EAGVTQFPSHSVIEKGQTVTLRCDPISGHDNLYWYRRVMGKEIKFLLHFVKESKQDESGMPNNRFLAERTGGTYSTLKVQPAELEDSGVYFCASSQDRGQETQYFGPGTRLLVL.

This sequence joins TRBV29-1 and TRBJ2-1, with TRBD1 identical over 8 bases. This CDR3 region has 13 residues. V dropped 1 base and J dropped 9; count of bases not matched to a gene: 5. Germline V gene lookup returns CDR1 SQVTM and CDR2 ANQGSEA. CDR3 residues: CSVEAAQGAEQFF. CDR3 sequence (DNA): TGCAGCGTTGAAGCCGCCCAGGGGGCTGAGCAGTTCTTC.

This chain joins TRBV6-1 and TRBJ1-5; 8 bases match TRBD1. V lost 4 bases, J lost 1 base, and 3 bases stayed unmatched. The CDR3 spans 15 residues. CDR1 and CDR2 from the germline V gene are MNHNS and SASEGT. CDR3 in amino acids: CASSVQGASNQPQHF. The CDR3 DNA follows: TGTGCCAGCAGTGTTCAGGGGGCAAGCAATCAGCCCCAGCATTTT.